Each of the 13 T cell receptor beta chains below was sequenced from the same sample in a study of beta chain features in type 1 diabetes. TCRB transcripts that were expressed got sequenced, as all of the isolated RNA had been reverse transcribed. Sequencing used immunoSEQ multiplex PCR; TCRdb keeps in-frame clones, though not all of them. The sample has about 400,000 clones; roughly an eighth are singletons. The sequencing sample was made of naive CD4+ T cells from blood. The source of these receptors is a young man in good health.

This chain uses TRBV19 with TRBJ2-7; 7 nucleotides agree with TRBD2. This CDR3 spans 18 amino acids. Germline V gives CDR1 LNHDA, CDR2 SQIVND (reference sequence). The V gene end was trimmed by 1 base and the J gene end by 3 bases; junction bases not matched to a gene: 15. For the CDR3, the DNA is TGTGCCAGTAGTATAGCCCCGATTTGGGGGGGTGCAGACTACGAGCAGTACTTC. Residues: CASSIAPIWGGADYEQYF.

J is TRBJ2-2 and V is TRBV6-6; possibly TRBD1 for D (6 bases). CDR1 and CDR2 from the germline V gene are MNHNY and SVGAGI (reference sequence). The CDR3 runs 13 residues. Trimming took off 6 bases at V and 4 bases at J, with 9 bases between the two ends. The DNA of the CDR3 is TGTGCCAGCAGGGGGGCGGTCACCGGGGAGCTGTTTTTT. This codes for CASRGAVTGELFF.

This rearrangement joins TRBV10-3 to TRBJ1-1; a possible D gene is TRBD1 (5 bases). V lost 2 bases to trimming and J lost 3 bases, with 7 bases between them. The CDR3 covers 13 residues. Germline V gene sequence: CDR1 ENHRY, CDR2 SYGVKD. The CDR3 region is CAISEAGDTEAFF. CDR3 sequence (DNA): TGTGCCATCAGTGAGGCGGGGGACACTGAAGCTTTCTTT.

In this sample, this clone turned up a few times. The CDR3 nucleotides read TGTGCCAGCAGTCAACATTCTAGCGACGACAATGAGCAGTTCTTC. It codes for CASSQHSSDDNEQFF. The chain is built from TRBV11-2 and TRBJ2-1; the D gene is possibly TRBD2 (6 bases). The V end was cut by 6 bases, the J end by 5 bases, with 17 bases between. The CDR3 has 15 residues. The germline gives CDR1 SGHAT, CDR2 FQNNGV.

J is TRBJ2-1 and V is TRBV7-8; 7 bases map to TRBD1. This CDR3 contains 15 residues. V trimming: 1 base; J trimming: 8 bases; junction bases outside the gene matches: 8. Germline V gives CDR1 SGHVS, CDR2 FQNEAQ. CDR3 coding DNA: TGTGCCAGCAGCTTAGACCGGACAGGCGGGCATGAGCAGTTCTTC. It encodes CASSLDRTGGHEQFF.

This chain links TRBV14 with TRBJ2-6, with D maybe TRBD2 (5 bases). Trimming shortened V by 4 bases and J by 0 bases, and 19 bases separated the two germline ends. CDR1 SGHDN and CDR2 FVKESK come from the germline V gene. This CDR3 has 19 amino acids. The DNA of the CDR3 is TGTGCCAGCAGCCGGACCGGACTGCTGGGGTCCTCTGGGGCCAACGTCCTGACTTTC. Its protein is CASSRTGLLGSSGANVLTF.

CDR3: CASSRYTDTQYF. The CDR3 DNA sequence: TGTGCCAGCAGCCGGTACACAGATACGCAGTATTTT. This chain connects TRBV7-2 to TRBJ2-3; D not resolved. This CDR3 has 12 residues. V lost 5 bases to trimming and J lost 2 bases, with 5 bases between them. Per germline, CDR1 SGHTA and CDR2 FQGNSA.

This clone was picked up a small number of times. The chain is built from TRBV6-6 and TRBJ2-7; the D is unclear. The V gene lost 7 bases and the J gene lost 9 bases, with 22 bases spanning the gap. This CDR3 has 14 amino acids. Germline values: CDR1 MNHNY, CDR2 SVGAGI (reference sequence). In DNA form, the CDR3 reads TGTGCCAGCACCGCTCCGGAAATTCGTAGCAGGCAGTACTTC. This gives the protein CASTAPEIRSRQYF.

This sequence joins TRBV30 and TRBJ2-7, with TRBD1 identical over 8 bases. This CDR3 contains 15 residues. CDR1 GTSNPN and CDR2 SVGIG come from the germline V gene (reference sequence). Trimming cost V 1 base and J 2 bases; bases outside gene matches: 7. The CDR3 DNA reads as TGTGCCTGGAGTGCAGGACAGGGTTTAACCTACGAGCAGTACTTC. Amino acid sequence: CAWSAGQGLTYEQYF.

This clone was recorded a few times. V usage is TRBV11-2 and J usage is TRBJ2-3, with TRBD2 matching 8 bases. Trimming cost V 8 bases and J 4 bases; bases outside gene matches: 8. The CDR3 has 14 amino acids. Per germline, CDR1 SGHAT and CDR2 FQNNGV. In DNA, the CDR3 is TGTGCCAGCGGCCCGGGACTAGGGGCAGATACGCAGTATTTT. Residues: CASGPGLGADTQYF.

In this sample, this clone turned up a few times. The V and J genes are TRBV11-2 and TRBJ2-3; no clear D gene. Germline lookup yields CDR1 SGHAT and CDR2 FQNNGV. The CDR3 covers 14 residues. Trimming left V 5 bases short and J 4 bases short, with 13 bases between. CDR3 amino acids: CASSPRVLSDTQYF. The CDR3, as DNA: TGTGCCAGCAGCCCTAGAGTTTTATCAGATACGCAGTATTTT.

This clone has more than one count but fewer than ten. Written as DNA, the CDR3 is TGTGCCAGCAGCTTCGGGGATACCTACAATGAGCAGTTCTTC. It encodes CASSFGDTYNEQFF. The rearrangement uses TRBV7-9 and TRBJ2-1; D possibly corresponds to TRBD2 (5 bases). This CDR3 is built from 14 residues. Deletions cut 3 bases from V and 2 bases from J, with 8 bases between. CDR1 is SEHNR, CDR2 FQNEAQ, per germline (reference sequence).

The V and J genes are TRBV5-6 and TRBJ2-3; 7 bases agree with TRBD2. V lost 1 base to trimming and J lost 0 bases; unmatched junction nucleotides: 8. The CDR3 totals 17 residues. The germline CDR1 and CDR2 sequences are SGHDT and YYEEEE. Here the CDR3 DNA reads TGTGCCAGCAGCTTGTACTGGCTAGCGGTTAGCACAGATACGCAGTATTTT. It encodes CASSLYWLAVSTDTQYF.